The 11 T cell receptor beta chains presented below share a single source sample, sequenced in a study of OX40 agonist ivuxolimab in advanced cancers. Sequencing used immunoSEQ multiplex PCR; TCRdb keeps in-frame clones, though not all of them. The sample carries more than 80,000 clones, around nine tenths recorded once. The sample consisted of CD4+ or CD8+ T cells sorted from blood, taken in a trial of the OX40 agonist ivuxolimab. These receptors were obtained from an adult with an advanced solid tumor such as melanoma, head and neck, liver or kidney cancer.

The chain joins TRBV5-8 to TRBJ1-5; D gene unclear. Trimming removed 5 bases from V and 2 bases from J, with 11 bases in between. Germline values: CDR1 SGHTS, CDR2 YDEGEE. There are 14 residues in the CDR3. The CDR3 reads CASRGQVGNQPQHF. For the CDR3, the DNA is TGTGCCAGCAGGGGTCAAGTGGGCAATCAGCCCCAGCATTTT.

The chain couples TRBV11-1 to TRBJ1-1; D may be TRBD1 (5 bases). The CDR3 has 15 amino acids. The germline CDR1 and CDR2 sequences are SGHAT and FQDESV (reference sequence). V lost 0 bases and J 5 bases, leaving 13 bases between the germline ends. CDR3 coding DNA: TGTGCCAGCAGCTTAGCGAAGGCAGGGAGGACTGAAGCTTTCTTT. Amino acid sequence: CASSLAKAGRTEAFF.

This chain joins TRBV6-1 and TRBJ1-2, with a weak D call TRBD1 (6 bases). CDR1 and CDR2 from the germline V gene are MNHNS and SASEGT. The CDR3 length is 13 residues. Trimming left V 11 bases short and J 2 bases short, with 15 bases between. The DNA of the CDR3 is TGTGCCGGCTCGGACAGTCTAAACTATGGCTACACCTTC. It specifies CAGSDSLNYGYTF.

The rearrangement links TRBV28 to TRBJ1-1; unclear D gene. The CDR3 contains 16 residues. The V gene's germline CDR1 is MDHEN and CDR2 SYDVKM. Trimming stripped 3 bases from V and 5 bases from J, with 19 bases between. CDR3 bases: TGTGCCAGCAGTTTTAGCCTTAAATTAATAGGTACTGAAGCTTTCTTT. Translated, it gives CASSFSLKLIGTEAFF.

The chain uses TRBV28 and TRBJ2-3, with 8 bases identical to TRBD1. The germline gives CDR1 MDHEN, CDR2 SYDVKM. The CDR3 sequence is 15 residues long. V gave up 6 bases and J gave up 4 bases; unmatched junction bases: 9. This CDR3 is CASRPAGGGADTQYF. DNA of the CDR3: TGTGCCAGCAGGCCCGCAGGGGGCGGGGCAGATACGCAGTATTTT.

V and J are TRBV6-4 and TRBJ2-1; a possible D gene is TRBD1 (6 bases). Germline values: CDR1 MRHNA, CDR2 SNTAGT. Trimming removed 4 bases at V and 6 bases at J, with 13 bases between. The CDR3 sequence is 14 residues long. The CDR3 sequence: CASSAQGGPNEQFF. The CDR3, as DNA: TGTGCCAGCAGTGCTCAAGGGGGTCCCAATGAGCAGTTCTTC.

The rearrangement links TRBV7-2 to TRBJ2-1, with TRBD2 identical over 14 bases. Trimming at V came to 5 bases and at J to 7 bases, leaving 7 bases not matched to a gene. Germline CDR1 reads SGHTA; CDR2 reads FQGNSA. The CDR3 runs 16 residues. The CDR3 region has the DNA TGTGCCAGCAGCGGCCAGACTAGCGGGGGGGCGAATGAGCAGTTCTTC. Encoded protein: CASSGQTSGGANEQFF. Supplemented by reference TRBV7-2 and TRBJ2-1, the full variable domain reads GAGVSQSPSNKVTEKGKDVELRCDPISGHTALYWYRQSLGQGLEFLIYFQGNSAPDKSGLPSDRFSAERTGGSVSTLTIQRTQQEDSAVYLCASSGQTSGGANEQFFGPGTRLTVL.

The genes are TRBV6-1 and TRBJ2-5; no clear D gene. The CDR3 totals 12 residues. CDR1 is MNHNS, CDR2 SASEGT, per germline. V was shortened by 5 bases and J by 5 bases, with 9 bases between the two germline ends. CDR3 sequence (DNA): TGTGCCAGCAGTTCAGTTGGGGAGACCCAGTACTTC. As protein: CASSSVGETQYF.

This clone was seen just once. This chain uses TRBV7-9 with TRBJ1-2, with no clear D. V was cut by 2 bases and J by 8 bases, with 6 bases left in between. Germline CDR1 is SEHNR and CDR2 is FQNEAQ (reference sequence). This CDR3 has 11 residues. The CDR3 region has the DNA TGTGCCAGCAGCTTAATGGAGGGCTACACCTTC. As protein: CASSLMEGYTF.

This chain connects TRBV2 to TRBJ2-1; a possible D gene is TRBD2 (6 bases). The V gene's germline CDR1 is SNHLY and CDR2 FYNNEI. The CDR3 totals 12 residues. V was shortened by 10 bases and J by 7 bases, with 14 bases between the two germline ends. The CDR3 nucleotides read TGTGCCACCAGGGCCGGGACTAATGAGCAGTTCTTC. Translated, it gives CATRAGTNEQFF.

This clone was observed once. The V call is TRBV6-5, the J call TRBJ1-1; no clear D. V gave up 10 bases and J gave up 8 bases, with 5 bases separating them. The CDR3 covers 8 residues. Germline values: CDR1 MNHEY, CDR2 SVGAGI. CDR3 sequence: CATREAFF. The DNA of the CDR3 is TGTGCCACCCGGGAAGCTTTCTTT.